Shown below are 26 T cell receptor beta chains from a single sample sequenced in a study of a mutant IDH1 vaccine in newly diagnosed glioma. Only in-frame clones appear in the TCRdb table, and some are missing; sequencing was by immunoSEQ multiplex PCR. The sample contains about 32,000 clones, around 77% of which appear only once. No antigen has been identified for these receptors. The time point here: week 35, safety follow-up. What each vaccine dose contained was 300 ug of mutant IDH1 20-mer peptide, accompanied by topical imiquimod. The sequencing here drew on PBMCs, taken from a glioma patient whose treatment included an IDH1 peptide vaccine. These receptors originate from a man aged 40-49 years with glioma. Some clones in this sample may be carry-over from other donors' samples.

This clone appeared a few times. The rearrangement uses TRBV5-6 and TRBJ1-3; maybe TRBD1 (5 bases). Germline CDR1 SGHDT, CDR2 YYEEEE. V lost 4 bases to trimming and J lost 5 bases, with 13 bases between them. The CDR3 spans 14 residues. The CDR3 region has the DNA TGTGCCAGCAGCGTGGGGGGGGTTCGAAACACCATATATTTT. It yields the protein CASSVGGVRNTIYF.

The chain carries TRBV11-1 and TRBJ2-6; 7 bases agree with TRBD2. Germline loops: CDR1 SGHAT, CDR2 FQDESV (reference sequence). CDR3 length equals 16 residues. Losses at the gene ends were 5 bases for V and 2 bases for J; bases not matched to a gene: 6. The CDR3 here is CASSPGGRAGANVLTF. The CDR3 region has the DNA TGTGCCAGCAGCCCAGGAGGGAGGGCTGGGGCCAACGTCCTGACTTTC.

The chain joins TRBV19 to TRBJ1-6, with unresolved D. Germline CDR1 is LNHDA and CDR2 is SQIVND (reference sequence). Trimming cost V 0 bases and J 7 bases, with 19 bases left between them. CDR3 length equals 18 residues. The CDR3 DNA reads as TGTGCCAGTAGTATAGACGCGCAGGTTACTTTTTGGAATTCACCCCTCCACTTT. This gives the protein CASSIDAQVTFWNSPLHF.

This clone has only one observation. The chain joins TRBV2 to TRBJ2-1, with TRBD2 matching over 10 bases. The CDR3 consists of 14 residues. J gave up 6 bases and V 8 bases, and 7 bases lay outside the gene matches. Germline V CDR1 and CDR2: SNHLY, FYNNEI. The CDR3 coding sequence is TGTGCCAGCCCCACCGGGACTAGCGCCAATGAGCAGTTCTTC. It encodes CASPTGTSANEQFF.

This chain connects TRBV6-5 to TRBJ1-1; no definite D call. The germline V gene has CDR1 MNHEY and CDR2 SVGAGI. The V end was cut by 3 bases, the J end by 3 bases, with 17 bases between. CDR3 length: 16 residues. CDR3 region: CASSYWAGNEDTEAFF. The DNA for the CDR3 is TGTGCCAGCAGTTATTGGGCGGGGAATGAGGACACTGAAGCTTTCTTT.

The V gene is TRBV4-2, the J gene TRBJ1-3, with D unclear. This CDR3 has 14 amino acids. V was cut by 2 bases and J by 0 bases, with 5 bases left in between. In germline, CDR1 is LGHNA, CDR2 YNFKEQ. This CDR3 reads CASSQLYSGNTIYF. CDR3 DNA: TGTGCCAGCAGCCAACTCTACTCTGGAAACACCATATATTTT.

The chain recombines TRBV7-2 with TRBJ2-4; no definite D call. Germline loops: CDR1 SGHTA, CDR2 FQGNSA. V dropped 5 bases and J dropped 0 bases, with 8 bases sitting between them. The CDR3 runs 14 residues. CDR3 sequence reads: CASSEALAKNIQYF. The DNA of the CDR3 is TGTGCCAGCAGCGAAGCACTAGCCAAAAACATTCAGTACTTC.

The V gene is TRBV7-9, the J gene TRBJ2-3; TRBD2 matches at 8 bases. The V segment lost 1 base and the J segment 6 bases; nucleotides outside the gene matches: 9. The CDR3 covers 16 residues. Looked up from germline, CDR1 is SEHNR and CDR2 is FQNEAQ (reference sequence). The CDR3 DNA follows: TGTGCCAGCAGCTTAGGTGGAGGACTAGCCTTGGATACGCAGTATTTT. Protein product: CASSLGGGLALDTQYF.

This clone has more than one count but fewer than ten. The rearrangement uses TRBV5-1 and TRBJ2-1; 10 nucleotides match TRBD1. The J segment lost 5 bases and the V segment lost 2 bases, leaving 4 bases of the junction unmatched. This CDR3 region has 15 residues. From germline, CDR1 is SGHRS and CDR2 YFSETQ. The CDR3: CASSLDRGPHNEQFF. CDR3 sequence (DNA): TGCGCCAGCAGCTTAGACAGGGGGCCCCACAATGAGCAGTTCTTC.

This clone is medium-sized (0.01 to 0.1%) in the sample. This chain joins TRBV7-9 and TRBJ1-3, with D hard to call. V lost 5 bases, J lost 4 bases, and 15 bases lay in between. This CDR3 is 15 amino acids long. The germline gives CDR1 SEHNR, CDR2 FQNEAQ (reference sequence). For the CDR3, the DNA is TGTGCCAGCAGCCCAGGCGGACTAGGGGGAAACACCATATATTTT. Translation: CASSPGGLGGNTIYF.

The genes are TRBV7-8 and TRBJ1-6; perhaps TRBD1 as D (6 bases). The ends were cut back, 1 base at V and 7 bases at J, with 20 bases in the middle. This CDR3 spans 18 amino acids. Germline V gene sequence: CDR1 SGHVS, CDR2 FQNEAQ. CDR3 nucleotides: TGTGCCAGCAGCTTAGGTCCAGGGGAAGGGGCAGTGAATTCACCCCTCCACTTT. Its protein is CASSLGPGEGAVNSPLHF.

This clone was seen only a few times. The chain carries TRBV9 and TRBJ1-3; D not resolved. The CDR3 is 13 amino acids. V lost 4 bases and J lost 2, with 7 bases in between. CDR1 is SGDLS and CDR2 is YYNGEE in the germline V gene. CDR3 in amino acids: CASSRGTGNTIYF. The CDR3 nucleotides are TGTGCCAGCAGCCGGGGTACTGGAAACACCATATATTTT.

The chain combines TRBV2 with TRBJ2-1; D is ambiguous. This CDR3 has 12 residues. Germline V gene data show CDR1 as SNHLY and CDR2 as FYNNEI. V was clipped by 5 bases and J by 9 bases, with 11 bases between them. The CDR3 region is CASSFDWAEQFF. CDR3 nucleotide sequence: TGTGCCAGCAGTTTTGATTGGGCTGAGCAGTTCTTC.

This clone was seen a single time. CDR3 loop: CASSAQGSGTEAFF. The CDR3 DNA is TGTGCCAGCAGTGCCCAGGGAAGTGGGACTGAAGCTTTCTTT. The chain links TRBV2 to TRBJ1-1; a possible D gene is TRBD1 (5 bases). Germline CDR1 reads SNHLY; CDR2 reads FYNNEI. The germline V and J ends were trimmed by 4 bases and 5 bases, with 14 bases remaining between them. The CDR3 runs to 14 residues.

This chain uses TRBV7-9 with TRBJ2-1, with TRBD2 matching over 11 bases. The CDR3 is 14 amino acids. From germline, CDR1 is SEHNR and CDR2 FQNEAQ (reference sequence). The V and J ends lost 5 bases and 9 bases, in that order; junction bases with no gene match: 6. CDR3 protein: CASSLSGGEVEQFF. DNA of the CDR3: TGTGCCAGCAGCCTTAGCGGGGGGGAAGTTGAGCAGTTCTTC.

The rearrangement joins TRBV6-1 to TRBJ1-1, with D unresolved. CDR1 is MNHNS and CDR2 is SASEGT in the germline V gene. This CDR3 contains 11 residues. CDR3 residues: CASRPGTEAFF. The DNA for the CDR3 is TGTGCGTCCCGCCCGGGCACTGAAGCTTTCTTT.

This clone was counted only a few times. V is TRBV5-1 and J is TRBJ1-2; 9 bases map to TRBD1. CDR3 size: 15 residues. Germline CDR1 is SGHRS and CDR2 is YFSETQ. The junction had 6 bases not matched to a gene; V was cut back by 4 bases and J by 2 bases. CDR3 coding DNA: TGCGCCAGCAGCGAGGGGACAGGGTCAAACTATGGCTACACCTTC. Encoded protein: CASSEGTGSNYGYTF.

V usage is TRBV19 and J usage is TRBJ1-1; 9 nucleotides match TRBD1. V lost 4 bases to trimming and J lost 5 bases; unmatched junction nucleotides: 8. Germline V gives CDR1 LNHDA, CDR2 SQIVND (reference sequence). The CDR3 has 15 residues. The CDR3 DNA sequence: TGTGCCAGTAGTACGGGACAGGGAGTTTATACTGAAGCTTTCTTT. As protein: CASSTGQGVYTEAFF.

The sample holds a few counts of this clone. The chain is built from TRBV29-1 and TRBJ1-1; D perhaps matches TRBD1 (5 bases). V was trimmed by 7 bases and J by 4 bases, leaving 13 bases between them. The CDR3 has 12 residues. Germline V lookup: CDR1 SQVTM, CDR2 ANQGSEA. CDR3 DNA sequence: TGCAGCGGCCTGACAGACATCACTGAAGCTTTCTTT. Translation: CSGLTDITEAFF. Supplemented by reference TRBV29-1 and TRBJ1-1, the full variable domain reads SAVISQKPSRDICQRGTSLTIQCQVDSQVTMMFWYRQQPGQSLTLIATANQGSEATYESGFVIDKFPISRPNLTFSTLTVSNMSPEDSSIYLCSGLTDITEAFFGQGTRLTVV.

The rearrangement joins TRBV4-3 to TRBJ1-2, with D unclear. This CDR3 has 14 amino acids. V was pared by 0 bases and J by 4 bases, with 9 bases between. Germline V gene lookup returns CDR1 LGHNA and CDR2 YSLEER. Here the CDR3 DNA reads TGCGCCAGCAGCCAAGAACCGTTTTCCTATGGCTACACCTTC. Protein: CASSQEPFSYGYTF.

V usage is TRBV4-3 and J usage is TRBJ1-3; no firm D call. Trimming left V 1 base short and J 3 bases short, with 7 bases between. CDR3 size: 14 residues. The V gene's germline CDR1 is LGHNA and CDR2 YSLEER. The CDR3 protein is CASSQGHSGNTIYF. CDR3 in DNA: TGCGCCAGCAGCCAAGGCCACAGTGGAAACACCATATATTTT.

The rearrangement uses TRBV29-1 and TRBJ1-2, with a tentative D call TRBD1 (6 bases). The CDR3 contains 13 residues. Germline V lookup: CDR1 SQVTM, CDR2 ANQGSEA. Trimming cost V 4 bases and J 7 bases, with 16 bases left between them. In DNA form, the CDR3 reads TGCAGCGTTGGCCAGCAAAACAGGGCTGGCTACACCTTC. Amino acids: CSVGQQNRAGYTF.

This chain connects TRBV21-1 to TRBJ1-5; TRBD1 is taken as the D call from the table, unchecked against the DNA. TRBV21-1 represents a pseudogene. CDR3 length: 13 residues. The CDR3 nucleotides are TGTGCCAGCAGCAACAGGGTAAATCAGCCCCAGCATTTT. This sequence encodes CASSNRVNQPQHF.

The chain joins TRBV12-2 to TRBJ1-2; TRBD1, the D gene given by the table, was not confirmed from the DNA. TRBV12-2 is a known pseudogene. CDR3 length equals 14 residues. In DNA form, the CDR3 reads TGTGCAAGTCGCCCCCCGGCAGGGTGCTATGGCTACACCTTC. Translated, it gives CASRPPAGCYGYTF.

The gene calls are TRBV30 and TRBJ2-4, with 8 bases fitting TRBD2. CDR1 is GTSNPN and CDR2 is SVGIG in the germline V gene (reference sequence). This CDR3 has 13 residues. The V gene end was trimmed by 0 bases and the J gene end by 7 bases; junction bases not matched to a gene: 2. The CDR3 spells CAWSVGGGNIQYF. The CDR3 nucleotides are TGTGCCTGGAGTGTCGGGGGGGGGAACATTCAGTACTTC.

The V and J genes are TRBV7-9 and TRBJ2-7; D possibly corresponds to TRBD1 (6 bases). The CDR3 is 14 amino acids. Per the germline V gene, CDR1 is SEHNR and CDR2 is FQNEAQ (reference sequence). Trimming stripped 1 base from V and 4 bases from J, with 11 bases between. CDR3: CASSLGGQGYEQYF. The CDR3, as DNA: TGTGCCAGCAGCTTAGGGGGCCAGGGGTACGAGCAGTACTTC.